These 31 T cell receptor beta chains were sequenced from one sample in a study of quantifying T cell responses using KT2 cells. Across the study: RNA was reverse transcribed with TCR alpha and beta constant-region primers.

An oligo carrying a UMI was ligated to the cDNA 3' end. The first PCR ran roughly 4 cycles with an equimolar RC1.1 and RC1.2 beta primer mix. TCRdb itself ran the UMI-ligation and nested PCR reads through MiXCR, one entry per CDR3 protein. This sample has fewer than 50,000 distinct CDR3 sequences, with 11% found just once. The sample taken for sequencing was PBMCs spiked with cells of the T cell clone KT2. These receptors originate from a human donor.

The chain is built from TRBV5-1 and TRBJ2-4, with a tentative D call TRBD1 (6 bases). The CDR3 totals 16 residues. Trimming cost V 8 bases and J 0 bases, with 18 bases left between them. Germline lookup yields CDR1 SGHRS and CDR2 YFSETQ. CDR3 region: CASCPREGGAKNIQYF. The CDR3 nucleotides are TGCGCCAGTTGCCCCCGAGAAGGGGGAGCCAAAAACATTCAGTACTTC. The full variable domain, in which reference TRBV5-1 and TRBJ2-4 provide the parts outside the CDR3, is KAGVTQTPRYLIKTRGQQVTLSCSPISGHRSVSWYQQTPGQGLQFLFEYFSETQRNKGNFPGRFSGRQFSNSRSEMNVSTLELGDSALYLCASCPREGGAKNIQYFGAGTRLSVL.

J is TRBJ1-2 and V is TRBV5-6; D gene uncertain. There are 11 residues in the CDR3. The V end was cut by 4 bases, the J end by 8 bases, with 9 bases between. CDR1 and CDR2 from the germline V gene are SGHDT and YYEEEE. This chain's CDR3 is CASSLSGGYTF. CDR3 nucleotide sequence: TGTGCCAGCAGCCTCTCGGGCGGCTACACCTTC.

The J gene is TRBJ1-1, the V gene TRBV20-1, with a possible D match to TRBD1 (5 bases). V was pared by 7 bases and J by 0 bases, with 12 bases between. Germline V gene sequence: CDR1 DFQATT, CDR2 SNEGSKA (reference sequence). The CDR3 length is 13 residues. The DNA for the CDR3 is TGCAGTGTTGGAGGACAACTGAACACTGAAGCTTTCTTT. As protein: CSVGGQLNTEAFF.

This rearrangement joins TRBV29-1 to TRBJ1-4; D is perhaps TRBD1 (6 bases). V was pared by 4 bases and J by 6 bases, with 15 bases between. Germline V CDR1 and CDR2: SQVTM, ANQGSEA. The CDR3 extends over 14 amino acids. The CDR3 coding sequence is TGCAGCGTTGGGGGGGCAGGGGCTGATGAAAAACTGTTTTTT. It codes for CSVGGAGADEKLFF. The complete variable domain, with remaining parts taken from reference TRBV29-1 and TRBJ1-4, reads SAVISQKPSRDICQRGTSLTIQCQVDSQVTMMFWYRQQPGQSLTLIATANQGSEATYESGFVIDKFPISRPNLTFSTLTVSNMSPEDSSIYLCSVGGAGADEKLFFGSGTQLSVL.

This clonotype occurred a few times. This sequence joins TRBV4-1 and TRBJ1-5; D ambiguous. Germline V gene lookup returns CDR1 MGHRA and CDR2 YSYEKL. Trimming shortened V by 2 bases and J by 2 bases, and 7 bases separated the two germline ends. CDR3 length: 14 residues. The CDR3 is CASSQRSGNQPQHF. The CDR3 region has the DNA TGCGCCAGCAGCCAAAGGTCAGGCAATCAGCCCCAGCATTTT.

This clonotype turned up a few times. CDR3 DNA sequence: TGTGCCAGCAGCTCCCGACGAGGGGGGACGAACACTGAAGCTTTCTTT. The encoded protein is CASSSRRGGTNTEAFF. The chain uses TRBV7-2 and TRBJ1-1, with D possibly being TRBD1 (6 bases). From germline, CDR1 is SGHTA and CDR2 FQGNSA. The CDR3 sequence is 16 residues long. The ends were cut back, 4 bases at V and 1 base at J, with 16 bases in the middle.

This clonotype was detected only a few times. This chain uses TRBV2 with TRBJ2-6; perhaps TRBD1 as D (5 bases). V was shortened by 6 bases and J by 0 bases, with 9 bases between the two germline ends. The CDR3 spans 15 residues. CDR1 SNHLY and CDR2 FYNNEI come from the germline V gene. CDR3 in DNA: TGTGCCAGCAGCCCCCAGGGCTCTGGGGCCAACGTCCTGACTTTC. It encodes CASSPQGSGANVLTF.

This chain connects TRBV5-1 to TRBJ1-4; D possibly corresponds to TRBD1 (6 bases). V lost 0 bases and J 6 bases, leaving 9 bases between the germline ends. Per germline, CDR1 SGHRS and CDR2 YFSETQ. The CDR3 loop spans 14 amino acids. Here the CDR3 DNA reads TGCGCCAGCAGCTTGGATTGGGGGCATGAAAAACTGTTTTTT. This encodes CASSLDWGHEKLFF. The full variable domain, in which reference TRBV5-1 and TRBJ1-4 provide the parts outside the CDR3, is KAGVTQTPRYLIKTRGQQVTLSCSPISGHRSVSWYQQTPGQGLQFLFEYFSETQRNKGNFPGRFSGRQFSNSRSEMNVSTLELGDSALYLCASSLDWGHEKLFFGSGTQLSVL.

A few counts support this clonotype. The rearrangement uses TRBV12-3 or TRBV12-4 and TRBJ2-3; a possible D gene is TRBD1 (5 bases). Trimming left V 3 bases short and J 2 bases short, with 9 bases between. This CDR3 is 14 amino acids long. The CDR3 DNA reads as TGTGCCAGCAGTTTGGGGCAGGTCACAGATACGCAGTATTTT. This codes for CASSLGQVTDTQYF.

The V and J genes are TRBV10-1 and TRBJ2-7; TRBD2 is a possible D gene (6 bases). Germline V gene data show CDR1 as WNHNN and CDR2 as SYGVQD (reference sequence). Trimming stripped 4 bases from V and 6 bases from J, with 10 bases between. The CDR3 spans 12 residues. The CDR3 coding sequence is TGCGCCAGCAGTGCGACTAGTAGCGAGCAGTACTTC. This encodes CASSATSSEQYF.

This clonotype has ten or more counts. The rearrangement uses TRBV11-1 and TRBJ2-5; the match to TRBD2 covers 12 bases. Trimming removed 4 bases from V and 5 bases from J; junction bases left unmatched: 5. The CDR3 has 15 amino acids. Germline CDR1 is SGHAT and CDR2 is FQDESV (reference sequence). The CDR3 coding sequence is TGTGCCAGCAGCTCACTAGCGGGAGGTGTGGAGACCCAGTACTTC. Protein: CASSSLAGGVETQYF.

This chain connects TRBV7-8 to TRBJ1-6; perhaps TRBD1 as D (5 bases). Trimming shortened V by 5 bases and J by 10 bases, and 9 bases separated the two germline ends. Germline loops: CDR1 SGHVS, CDR2 FQNEAQ. The CDR3 contains 12 residues. The CDR3 sequence is CASSPRDSPLHF. In DNA form, the CDR3 reads TGTGCCAGCAGCCCAAGGGACTCACCCCTCCACTTT.

This clonotype occurred a few times. The V and J genes are TRBV12-3 or TRBV12-4 and TRBJ1-6; D call uncertain. CDR3 length: 16 amino acids. Trimming shortened V by 7 bases and J by 1 base, and 14 bases separated the two germline ends. CDR3 DNA: TGTGCCAGCATGGCGGGCAGGCGGTCCTATAATTCACCCCTCCACTTT. Translated: CASMAGRRSYNSPLHF.

The rearrangement joins TRBV20-1 to TRBJ2-7; 13 nucleotides match TRBD2. Per the germline V gene, CDR1 is DFQATT and CDR2 is SNEGSKA (reference sequence). V was pared by 3 bases and J by 2 bases, with 1 base of the junction left unmatched. The CDR3 loop spans 14 amino acids. CDR3 DNA: TGCAGTGCTAGTGGGACTAGCGGGGCCTACGAGCAGTACTTC. This codes for CSASGTSGAYEQYF.

This clonotype came up many times. V is TRBV20-1 and J is TRBJ2-7, with 11 bases identical to TRBD2. CDR1 DFQATT and CDR2 SNEGSKA come from the germline V gene (reference sequence). The CDR3 consists of 15 residues. Trimming removed 5 bases from V and 3 bases from J; junction bases left unmatched: 9. CDR3 protein: CSAQGTSGRIYEQYF. DNA for the CDR3: TGCAGTGCTCAAGGGACTAGCGGAAGAATCTACGAGCAGTACTTC.

The chain couples TRBV4-1 to TRBJ2-3; 8 bases map to TRBD2. The CDR3 has 17 residues. The junction had 18 bases not matched to a gene; V was cut back by 2 bases and J by 11 bases. Per germline, CDR1 MGHRA and CDR2 YSYEKL. CDR3 loop: CASSQTPRGGPGAGQYF. The DNA of the CDR3 is TGCGCCAGCAGCCAAACGCCTCGCGGGGGGCCTGGCGCGGGGCAGTATTTT.

A few counts support this clonotype. The V call is TRBV30, the J call TRBJ1-3; D remains unclear. Trimming took 0 bases from V and 0 from J, leaving 6 bases between them. The CDR3 spans 14 residues. CDR1 is GTSNPN, CDR2 SVGIG, per germline (reference sequence). The CDR3 DNA is TGTGCCTGGAGTGTTCGACTCTCTGGAAACACCATATATTTT. This sequence encodes CAWSVRLSGNTIYF.

This chain joins TRBV4-1 and TRBJ2-3; D gene unclear. The CDR3 sequence is 12 residues long. The germline CDR1 and CDR2 sequences are MGHRA and YSYEKL. V shed 4 bases and J shed 4 bases, with 6 bases lying between them. CDR3 sequence reads: CASSRPADTQYF. Here the CDR3 DNA reads TGCGCCAGCAGCCGACCGGCAGATACGCAGTATTTT.

This clonotype was counted a few times. This sequence joins TRBV6-5 and TRBJ2-7; D possibly corresponds to TRBD1 (5 bases). Trimming took off 8 bases at V and 0 bases at J, with 14 bases between the two ends. Germline V gene sequence: CDR1 MNHEY, CDR2 SVGAGI. The CDR3 runs 14 residues. The CDR3 DNA reads TGTGCCAGCCGCAGGGATACACGCTCCTACGAGCAGTACTTC. As protein: CASRRDTRSYEQYF.

This clonotype was observed a handful of times. This chain links TRBV20-1 with TRBJ2-5; the D is unclear. V dropped 5 bases and J dropped 2 bases, with 15 bases sitting between them. This CDR3 has 14 amino acids. From germline, CDR1 is DFQATT and CDR2 SNEGSKA (reference sequence). The CDR3 coding sequence is TGCAGTGCTGCCCAACTGGCGGTTCAAGAGACCCAGTACTTC. It specifies CSAAQLAVQETQYF.

CDR3 nucleotide sequence: TGTGCCAGCAGCGTCGGACTGAGCAATTCACCCCTCCACTTT. Translation: CASSVGLSNSPLHF. The chain carries TRBV13 and TRBJ1-6, with D hard to call. Germline CDR1 is PRHDT and CDR2 is FYEKMQ (reference sequence). Trimming took 5 bases from V and 7 from J, leaving 12 bases between them. This CDR3 contains 14 residues.

The V and J genes are TRBV3-1 and TRBJ2-5, with D unclear. The V gene's germline CDR1 is LGHDT and CDR2 YNNKEL (reference sequence). Between the trimmed V and J ends, which lost 4 bases and 2 bases, there was a span of 11 bases. The CDR3 is 14 amino acids. The CDR3 sequence: CASSPGREQETQYF. CDR3 sequence (DNA): TGTGCCAGCAGCCCCGGTAGGGAACAAGAGACCCAGTACTTC.

This clonotype was picked up a small number of times. This chain connects TRBV6-5 to TRBJ2-3; D is undetermined. Trimming removed 2 bases from V and 2 bases from J, with 14 bases in between. The germline gives CDR1 MNHEY, CDR2 SVGAGI. The CDR3 is 16 residues long. CDR3 in amino acids: CASSYGIHRVTDTQYF. CDR3 nucleotides: TGTGCCAGCAGTTACGGGATTCACAGAGTCACAGATACGCAGTATTTT.

This clonotype was seen many times. V gene TRBV20-1 combines with J gene TRBJ2-5, with D unresolved. The CDR3 contains 13 residues. Germline loops: CDR1 DFQATT, CDR2 SNEGSKA (reference sequence). The V end lost 6 bases, the J end lost 3 bases, and 14 bases lay between the germline ends. CDR3 bases: TGCAGTGCGCCCAGGCTAGGGAAAGAGACCCAGTACTTC. Translation: CSAPRLGKETQYF.

This clonotype was counted only a few times. The V call is TRBV3-1, the J call TRBJ1-3; D remains unclear. V lost 1 base and J 0 bases, leaving 13 bases between the germline ends. The CDR3 spans 17 residues. CDR1 LGHDT and CDR2 YNNKEL come from the germline V gene (reference sequence). This chain's CDR3 is CASSQVGVWSSGNTIYF. CDR3 bases: TGTGCCAGCAGCCAAGTCGGCGTGTGGAGCTCTGGAAACACCATATATTTT.

Only a few counts were recorded for this clonotype. The chain joins TRBV4-1 to TRBJ1-4; possibly TRBD1 for D (5 bases). V lost 0 bases and J 7 bases, leaving 15 bases between the germline ends. CDR3 size: 16 residues. Germline V gene data show CDR1 as MGHRA and CDR2 as YSYEKL. This CDR3 reads CASSQDRGGGGEKLFF. CDR3 sequence (DNA): TGCGCCAGCAGCCAAGATCGAGGCGGGGGTGGTGAAAAACTGTTTTTT.

The chain is built from TRBV2 and TRBJ2-2; D ambiguous. Trimming removed 0 bases from V and 1 base from J, with 9 bases in between. Germline CDR1 and CDR2: SNHLY and FYNNEI. The CDR3 contains 16 residues. The CDR3 region has the DNA TGTGCCAGCAGTGAAGCCGGAACACAGAACACCGGGGAGCTGTTTTTT. It translates to CASSEAGTQNTGELFF. The complete variable domain, with remaining parts taken from reference TRBV2 and TRBJ2-2, reads EPEVTQTPSHQVTQMGQEVILRCVPISNHLYFYWYRQILGQKVEFLVSFYNNEISEKSEIFDDQFSVERPDGSNFTLKIRSTKLEDSAMYFCASSEAGTQNTGELFFGEGSRLTVL.

The chain has TRBV30 and TRBJ1-2; D not certain. Germline V gene data show CDR1 as GTSNPN and CDR2 as SVGIG (reference sequence). This CDR3 contains 13 residues. Trimming removed 0 bases from V and 13 bases from J, with 18 bases in between. The CDR3 DNA reads as TGTGCCTGGAGTGTATACAGCCCCTCTGCGGCCACCTTC. It is translated as CAWSVYSPSAATF.

The gene calls are TRBV11-3 and TRBJ2-1; D tentatively reads TRBD1 or TRBD2 (6 bases each). V lost 4 bases and J lost 5, with 12 bases in between. The CDR3 covers 14 residues. Germline values: CDR1 SGHNT, CDR2 YENEEA. The CDR3 loop is CASSSGDFHNEQFF. The CDR3, as DNA: TGTGCCAGCAGCTCAGGGGACTTTCACAATGAGCAGTTCTTC.

Many counts were recorded for this clonotype. The rearrangement uses TRBV20-1 and TRBJ2-4; 11 nucleotides match TRBD2. J lost 7 bases, V lost 4 bases, and 6 bases had no gene match. Germline V CDR1 and CDR2: DFQATT, SNEGSKA (reference sequence). The CDR3 spans 14 residues. CDR3 nucleotide sequence: TGCAGTGCTATCCTAGCGGGAGGTGTTAACATTCAGTACTTC. This encodes CSAILAGGVNIQYF.

The rearrangement links TRBV27 to TRBJ1-1; D is possibly TRBD1 (5 bases). V lost 4 bases and J lost 0, with 21 bases in between. The CDR3 has 18 residues. The germline V gene has CDR1 MNHEY and CDR2 SMNVEV (reference sequence). CDR3 amino acids: CASSSRHRGLLMNTEAFF. Here the CDR3 DNA reads TGTGCCAGCAGTTCAAGGCACCGGGGACTGCTGATGAACACTGAAGCTTTCTTT.